This TCR beta chain was profiled in a study of T cell repertoires in cytomegalovirus infection. Findings and limits, study-wide: Ex vivo responses were dominated by HLA-C-restricted CMV-specific TCR beta clonotypes.

This clonotype was detected ten times or more. The target antigen is unknown. Each CDR3 protein is one row after TCRdb ran MiXCR on the reads. The sample holds under 250,000 distinct CDR3 sequences; around 6.4% are singletons and the top ten take roughly 6%. Trimming took off 7 bases at V and 6 bases at J, with 12 bases between the two ends. The CDR3 extends over 12 amino acids. The TCR comes from a human donor in good health (CMV status not recorded). Some clones in this sample may be carry-over from other donors' samples. Input material: PBMCs. This chain connects TRBV12-3 or TRBV12-4 to TRBJ2-5; possibly TRBD1 or TRBD2 for D (5 bases each). In DNA, the CDR3 is TGTGCCAGCATGTTGAGGGGACAGACCCAGTACTTC. Amino acid sequence: CASMLRGQTQYF.